This T cell receptor beta chain was captured in a study of blood T cells in healthy people across ages. To note about this clonotype: The antigen is undetermined.

The V gene lost 1 base and the J gene lost 11 bases, with 12 bases spanning the gap. The germline V gene has CDR1 SGHRS and CDR2 YFSETQ. This CDR3 comprises 12 residues. A second roughly 6 to 12 cycle PCR used barcoded and J-beta primers. Every molecule of cDNA carried a tag from a template-switch adaptor with 12 random nucleotides. TCRdb re-called the 5' RACE reads with MiXCR, one entry per CDR3 protein. In the table there are 1.8 million or so distinct CDR3 sequences, roughly 43% of which are singletons. Donor samples were obtained from healthy Caucasian individuals from Russia, aged 6 to 90. Study observations and caveats: When set beside aged donors, long-lived donors presented more naive CD4+ cells and higher diversity.

Material: blood. The rearrangement uses TRBV5-1 and TRBJ1-1; tentative D call: TRBD1 (5 bases). This sequence originates from a human donor in good health. The CDR3 DNA sequence: TGCGCCAGCAGCTTGTGGGGCCTTTGGGCTTTCTTT. Amino acids: CASSLWGLWAFF. The whole variable domain, filled in from reference TRBV5-1 and TRBJ1-1, reads KAGVTQTPRYLIKTRGQQVTLSCSPISGHRSVSWYQQTPGQGLQFLFEYFSETQRNKGNFPGRFSGRQFSNSRSEMNVSTLELGDSALYLCASSLWGLWAFFGQGTRLTVV.